This TCR beta chain was documented in a study of STAT5B mutations in CD4+ large granular lymphocyte leukemia. General observations from the study: Patient CD4-sorted repertoires looked more clonal than healthy CD4+ repertoires, even without putative leukemic clones.

This clone was observed a single time. Its antigen is as yet unknown. Trimming left V 11 bases short and J 0 bases short, with 15 bases between. This CDR3 region has 14 residues. Looked up from germline, CDR1 is SEHNR and CDR2 is FQNEAQ (reference sequence). Only in-frame clones appear in the TCRdb table, and some are missing; sequencing was by immunoSEQ multiplex PCR. The table shows about 30,000 clones, with more than 70% occurring only once. The genes are TRBV7-9 and TRBJ2-3; D could derive from TRBD1 or TRBD2 (6 bases each). This receptor was taken from a human donor in good health. Sequencing input: CD4+ T cells from blood buffy coats. CDR3 region: CASGGGLSTDTQYF. The CDR3 DNA follows: TGTGCCTCCGGTGGGGGGCTTAGCACAGATACGCAGTATTTT.